The text below deals with one T cell receptor beta chain. The data belong to a study of blood T cell repertoires in COVID-19. Study details: COVID-19 samples from acute and convalescent phases originated in the United States, Italy and Spain.

Under the authors' procedure: From reference gene primer amplification, estimates of nucleated cell counts were derived. Method: immunoSEQ multiplex PCR; TCRdb's copy keeps in-frame clones and lacks some. For V, J and clone size, that table is used; D and trimming come from the DNA. This sample yields 250,000 to 350,000 clones, of which roughly 86% are seen a single time; approximately 10% belongs to the top ten. The CDR3 covers 16 residues. Trimming at V came to 6 bases and at J to 2 bases, leaving 7 bases not matched to a gene. The TCR originated in a woman aged 25 to 45 with COVID-19, enrolled during active disease. The chain combines TRBV23-1 with TRBJ2-6; 7 positions match TRBD1. TRBV23-1 is designated an ORF whose function remains uncertain. Sample: peripheral blood. The CDR3 DNA is TGCGCCAGCAGGGGGACAGTAGTTCCTGGGGCCAACGTCCTGACTTTC. Its translation is CASRGTVVPGANVLTF.